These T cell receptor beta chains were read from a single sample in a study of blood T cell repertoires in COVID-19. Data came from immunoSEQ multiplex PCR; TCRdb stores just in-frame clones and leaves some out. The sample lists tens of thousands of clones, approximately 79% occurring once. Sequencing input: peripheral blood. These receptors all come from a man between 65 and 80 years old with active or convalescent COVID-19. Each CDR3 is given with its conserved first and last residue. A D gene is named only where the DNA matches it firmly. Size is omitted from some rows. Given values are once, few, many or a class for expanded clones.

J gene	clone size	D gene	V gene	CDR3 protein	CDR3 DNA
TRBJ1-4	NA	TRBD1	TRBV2	CASTFRQGAREKLFF	TGTGCCAGCACGTTTCGGCAGGGGGCGCGAGAAAAACTGTTTTTT
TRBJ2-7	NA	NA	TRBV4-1	CASSQYRSDRRYEQYF	TGCGCCAGCAGCCAATACAGGTCCGACAGGCGGTACGAGCAGTACTTC
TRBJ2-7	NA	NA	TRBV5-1	CASSVQYSSYEQYF	TGCGCCAGCAGCGTTCAATATAGCTCCTACGAGCAGTACTTC
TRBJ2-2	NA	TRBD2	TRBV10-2	CASSFTSGTNTGELFF	TGCGCCAGCAGTTTTACTAGCGGGACGAACACCGGGGAGCTGTTTTTT
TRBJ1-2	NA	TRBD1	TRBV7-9	CASSLARDSDYGYTF	TGTGCCAGCAGCTTAGCGCGGGACAGTGACTATGGCTACACCTTC
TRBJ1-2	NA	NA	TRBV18	CASSRLSNSYGYTF	TGTGCCAGCTCCCGTCTGTCTAACTCCTATGGCTACACCTTC
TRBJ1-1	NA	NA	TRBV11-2	CASSFLQTTRTEAFF	TGTGCCAGCAGCTTTCTACAGACCACCCGAACTGAAGCTTTCTTT
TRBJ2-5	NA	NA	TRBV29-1	CSDWGGGQETQYF	TGCAGCGATTGGGGGGGCGGCCAAGAGACCCAGTACTTC
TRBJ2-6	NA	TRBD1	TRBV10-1	CASSEGTGDGANVLTF	TGCGCCAGCAGTGAGGGGACAGGAGATGGGGCCAACGTCCTGACTTTC
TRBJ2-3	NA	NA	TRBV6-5	CASSYSAGLTDTQYF	TGTGCCAGCAGTTACTCGGCGGGACTCACAGATACGCAGTATTTT
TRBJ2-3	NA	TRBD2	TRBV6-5	CASSYVVAGDTDTQYF	TGTGCCAGCAGTTACGTGGTAGCGGGGGACACAGATACGCAGTATTTT
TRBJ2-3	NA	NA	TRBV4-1	CASSQEHAGRRYF	TGCGCCAGCAGCCAAGAACACGCAGGTCGAAGGTATTTT
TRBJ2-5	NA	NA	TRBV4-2	CASSQDASLETQYF	TGTGCCAGCAGCCAAGACGCTAGCTTAGAGACCCAGTACTTC
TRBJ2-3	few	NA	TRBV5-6	CASSLGWGRDTQYF	TGTGCCAGCAGCTTGGGCTGGGGGCGTGATACGCAGTATTTT
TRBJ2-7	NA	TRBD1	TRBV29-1	CSGWTGAGQYF	TGCAGCGGGTGGACAGGGGCGGGGCAGTACTTC
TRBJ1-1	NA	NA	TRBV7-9	CASRRTGNTEAFF	TGTGCCAGCAGAAGAACAGGGAACACTGAAGCTTTCTTT
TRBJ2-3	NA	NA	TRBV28	CASSFSSVATQYF	TGTGCCAGCAGTTTTAGTTCCGTTGCTACGCAGTATTTT